This record looks at one T cell receptor beta chain sequence and its context. Its target antigen remains unknown. No per-base quality is available; no much larger clone lies one base away. TCRbeta CDR3 regions were amplified from genomic DNA using the immunoSEQ Assay, a bias-controlled multiplex PCR. The study's own analysis went as follows. Nucleated cell counts per sample were estimated from amplification of reference gene primers within the assay. To quantify the absolute abundance of each unique TCRbeta CDR3 rearrangement, sequence reads were collapsed and filtered. Productive Simpson clonality was computed per sample as the square root of Simpson's diversity index over productive rearrangements. In TCRdb, the immuneACCESS table is reduced to in-frame sequences with V and J assigned. These tables do not hold every clone; where another copy was compared, an unresolved V gene accounts for under half, and the others remain unexplained. V and J calls and clone size follow that table, whereas D and trimming were derived from the DNA. In all, the sample holds hundreds of thousands of clones, and roughly 83% of those were seen once. Roughly 9.6% of the sample is held by the ten biggest clonotypes.

This entry comes from a study of blood T cell repertoires in COVID-19 (dated by TCRdb to about 2020). About the investigation overall: Collaborator samples came from the United States, Italy and Spain and covered acute and convalescent phases of COVID-19. The prospective study material was composed of cDNA or gDNA derived from T cells, B-cell-depleted T cells, or PBMCs. The dataset comprised deeply sampled blood TCRbeta repertoires from subjects exposed to, actively infected with, or recovered from COVID-19. The repertoires were released in a freely available public database meant as a resource for research on the immune response to SARS-CoV-2. The samples were drawn from two sources: the first 160 participants of the ongoing ImmuneRACE study, and approximately 1,300 subjects contributed by 6 global collaborators. The sample metadata nearly always contained a de-identified subject ID, COVID-19 status, age in years and sex. Where available, HLA class I and class II types were obtained from metadata supplied by the sample provider rather than from assay-based typing.

Results and caveats for the whole study, not just this receptor: The amount of clinical and demographic metadata varied by source and participant and was provided uncurated.

V loses 2 bases of germline sequence and J loses 4 bases, and the interval between the two ends is 5 bases. The CDR3 runs 12 residues from the cysteine to the phenylalanine. Only CDR3 DNA is held: 36 bases, read in frame from base 1. For CDR1 and CDR2, the germline V gene (reference sequence) lists SGHNT and YYREEE. The collaborating institutions used their own protocols to collect whole blood in K2EDTA tubes. For TCRbeta analysis, collaborators shipped samples as frozen whole blood, isolated PBMCs, or DNA extracted from either of those sample types. The chain is assembled from TRBV5-4 and TRBJ2-3, with the D gene not confidently named. Sequences were obtained from peripheral blood. The origin of this receptor is an elderly woman with acute or convalescent COVID-19. The nucleotide sequence reads as follows: TGTGCCAGCAGCTTCTCCCCAGATACGCAGTATTTT. Its protein reads: CASSFSPDTQYF.